This TCR beta chain stems from a study of blood T cells in healthy people across ages. Each donor supplied roughly 9.2 milliliters of peripheral blood. The second PCR ran about 6 to 11 cycles with a sample-barcoded 5' primer and J-beta primers. Each cDNA molecule was tagged by a template-switch adaptor that had 12 random nucleotides. One entry per CDR3 protein, called by TCRdb with MiXCR from the 5' RACE reads. The profile shows about 570,000 distinct CDR3 sequences, roughly a quarter of them singletons. CDR3 length equals 16 residues. Germline V gives CDR1 SGDLS, CDR2 YYNGEE. General study findings and limits: With age, beta diversity per million T cells declined roughly linearly, significantly by about 40.

A few counts support this clonotype. The target antigen is unknown. An end of the junction does not agree with germline; a read error may underlie this. Sequenced input: blood. The chain joins TRBV9 to TRBJ2-5, with TRBD1 identical over 12 bases. The J call may be faulty, since TRBJ2-7 better matches the DNA end. The receptor's source is a woman between 65 and 79 years old in good health. CDR3 bases: TGCGCCAGCAGCACCACGGCGGGACAGGGGGCATACGAGCAGTACTTC. This translates into CASSTTAGQGAYEQYF.